Given below is one T cell receptor (beta chain) in context. The authors' processing: Cell counts per sample came from amplifying reference gene primers. Some clones are missing from TCRdb's copy, which holds only in-frame ones; the method was immunoSEQ multiplex PCR. From that table come the V and J calls and clone size; the DNA was used to work out D and trimming. Here the sample spans some 250,000 clones, over 70% being singletons. Germline CDR1 reads LNHDA; CDR2 reads SQIVND (reference sequence). The J segment lost 3 bases and the V segment lost 0 bases, leaving 7 bases of the junction unmatched. This CDR3 spans 17 amino acids. This record comes from a study of blood T cell repertoires in COVID-19. The overall study: Sites across the United States, Italy and Spain contributed samples from acute and convalescent COVID-19. Sources were T cells, B-cell-depleted T cells, or PBMCs; the material itself was cDNA or gDNA.

The gene calls are TRBV19 and TRBJ2-3, with 9 bases identical to TRBD2. The sequence was obtained from an elderly woman with acute or convalescent COVID-19. The sample was peripheral blood. The CDR3 sequence is CASSIDQAGGPTDTQYF. The CDR3 region has the DNA TGTGCCAGTAGTATAGATCAGGCGGGGGGGCCTACAGATACGCAGTATTTT.